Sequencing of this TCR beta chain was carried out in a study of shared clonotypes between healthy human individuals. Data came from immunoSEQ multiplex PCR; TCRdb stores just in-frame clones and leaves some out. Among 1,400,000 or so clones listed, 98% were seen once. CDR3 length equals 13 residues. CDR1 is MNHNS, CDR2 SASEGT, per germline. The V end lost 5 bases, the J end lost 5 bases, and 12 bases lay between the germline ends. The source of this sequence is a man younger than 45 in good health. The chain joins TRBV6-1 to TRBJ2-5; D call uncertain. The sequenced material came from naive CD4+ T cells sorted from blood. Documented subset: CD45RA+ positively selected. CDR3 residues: CASSFLVPETQYF. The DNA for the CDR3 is TGTGCCAGCAGTTTCCTCGTTCCGGAGACCCAGTACTTC.